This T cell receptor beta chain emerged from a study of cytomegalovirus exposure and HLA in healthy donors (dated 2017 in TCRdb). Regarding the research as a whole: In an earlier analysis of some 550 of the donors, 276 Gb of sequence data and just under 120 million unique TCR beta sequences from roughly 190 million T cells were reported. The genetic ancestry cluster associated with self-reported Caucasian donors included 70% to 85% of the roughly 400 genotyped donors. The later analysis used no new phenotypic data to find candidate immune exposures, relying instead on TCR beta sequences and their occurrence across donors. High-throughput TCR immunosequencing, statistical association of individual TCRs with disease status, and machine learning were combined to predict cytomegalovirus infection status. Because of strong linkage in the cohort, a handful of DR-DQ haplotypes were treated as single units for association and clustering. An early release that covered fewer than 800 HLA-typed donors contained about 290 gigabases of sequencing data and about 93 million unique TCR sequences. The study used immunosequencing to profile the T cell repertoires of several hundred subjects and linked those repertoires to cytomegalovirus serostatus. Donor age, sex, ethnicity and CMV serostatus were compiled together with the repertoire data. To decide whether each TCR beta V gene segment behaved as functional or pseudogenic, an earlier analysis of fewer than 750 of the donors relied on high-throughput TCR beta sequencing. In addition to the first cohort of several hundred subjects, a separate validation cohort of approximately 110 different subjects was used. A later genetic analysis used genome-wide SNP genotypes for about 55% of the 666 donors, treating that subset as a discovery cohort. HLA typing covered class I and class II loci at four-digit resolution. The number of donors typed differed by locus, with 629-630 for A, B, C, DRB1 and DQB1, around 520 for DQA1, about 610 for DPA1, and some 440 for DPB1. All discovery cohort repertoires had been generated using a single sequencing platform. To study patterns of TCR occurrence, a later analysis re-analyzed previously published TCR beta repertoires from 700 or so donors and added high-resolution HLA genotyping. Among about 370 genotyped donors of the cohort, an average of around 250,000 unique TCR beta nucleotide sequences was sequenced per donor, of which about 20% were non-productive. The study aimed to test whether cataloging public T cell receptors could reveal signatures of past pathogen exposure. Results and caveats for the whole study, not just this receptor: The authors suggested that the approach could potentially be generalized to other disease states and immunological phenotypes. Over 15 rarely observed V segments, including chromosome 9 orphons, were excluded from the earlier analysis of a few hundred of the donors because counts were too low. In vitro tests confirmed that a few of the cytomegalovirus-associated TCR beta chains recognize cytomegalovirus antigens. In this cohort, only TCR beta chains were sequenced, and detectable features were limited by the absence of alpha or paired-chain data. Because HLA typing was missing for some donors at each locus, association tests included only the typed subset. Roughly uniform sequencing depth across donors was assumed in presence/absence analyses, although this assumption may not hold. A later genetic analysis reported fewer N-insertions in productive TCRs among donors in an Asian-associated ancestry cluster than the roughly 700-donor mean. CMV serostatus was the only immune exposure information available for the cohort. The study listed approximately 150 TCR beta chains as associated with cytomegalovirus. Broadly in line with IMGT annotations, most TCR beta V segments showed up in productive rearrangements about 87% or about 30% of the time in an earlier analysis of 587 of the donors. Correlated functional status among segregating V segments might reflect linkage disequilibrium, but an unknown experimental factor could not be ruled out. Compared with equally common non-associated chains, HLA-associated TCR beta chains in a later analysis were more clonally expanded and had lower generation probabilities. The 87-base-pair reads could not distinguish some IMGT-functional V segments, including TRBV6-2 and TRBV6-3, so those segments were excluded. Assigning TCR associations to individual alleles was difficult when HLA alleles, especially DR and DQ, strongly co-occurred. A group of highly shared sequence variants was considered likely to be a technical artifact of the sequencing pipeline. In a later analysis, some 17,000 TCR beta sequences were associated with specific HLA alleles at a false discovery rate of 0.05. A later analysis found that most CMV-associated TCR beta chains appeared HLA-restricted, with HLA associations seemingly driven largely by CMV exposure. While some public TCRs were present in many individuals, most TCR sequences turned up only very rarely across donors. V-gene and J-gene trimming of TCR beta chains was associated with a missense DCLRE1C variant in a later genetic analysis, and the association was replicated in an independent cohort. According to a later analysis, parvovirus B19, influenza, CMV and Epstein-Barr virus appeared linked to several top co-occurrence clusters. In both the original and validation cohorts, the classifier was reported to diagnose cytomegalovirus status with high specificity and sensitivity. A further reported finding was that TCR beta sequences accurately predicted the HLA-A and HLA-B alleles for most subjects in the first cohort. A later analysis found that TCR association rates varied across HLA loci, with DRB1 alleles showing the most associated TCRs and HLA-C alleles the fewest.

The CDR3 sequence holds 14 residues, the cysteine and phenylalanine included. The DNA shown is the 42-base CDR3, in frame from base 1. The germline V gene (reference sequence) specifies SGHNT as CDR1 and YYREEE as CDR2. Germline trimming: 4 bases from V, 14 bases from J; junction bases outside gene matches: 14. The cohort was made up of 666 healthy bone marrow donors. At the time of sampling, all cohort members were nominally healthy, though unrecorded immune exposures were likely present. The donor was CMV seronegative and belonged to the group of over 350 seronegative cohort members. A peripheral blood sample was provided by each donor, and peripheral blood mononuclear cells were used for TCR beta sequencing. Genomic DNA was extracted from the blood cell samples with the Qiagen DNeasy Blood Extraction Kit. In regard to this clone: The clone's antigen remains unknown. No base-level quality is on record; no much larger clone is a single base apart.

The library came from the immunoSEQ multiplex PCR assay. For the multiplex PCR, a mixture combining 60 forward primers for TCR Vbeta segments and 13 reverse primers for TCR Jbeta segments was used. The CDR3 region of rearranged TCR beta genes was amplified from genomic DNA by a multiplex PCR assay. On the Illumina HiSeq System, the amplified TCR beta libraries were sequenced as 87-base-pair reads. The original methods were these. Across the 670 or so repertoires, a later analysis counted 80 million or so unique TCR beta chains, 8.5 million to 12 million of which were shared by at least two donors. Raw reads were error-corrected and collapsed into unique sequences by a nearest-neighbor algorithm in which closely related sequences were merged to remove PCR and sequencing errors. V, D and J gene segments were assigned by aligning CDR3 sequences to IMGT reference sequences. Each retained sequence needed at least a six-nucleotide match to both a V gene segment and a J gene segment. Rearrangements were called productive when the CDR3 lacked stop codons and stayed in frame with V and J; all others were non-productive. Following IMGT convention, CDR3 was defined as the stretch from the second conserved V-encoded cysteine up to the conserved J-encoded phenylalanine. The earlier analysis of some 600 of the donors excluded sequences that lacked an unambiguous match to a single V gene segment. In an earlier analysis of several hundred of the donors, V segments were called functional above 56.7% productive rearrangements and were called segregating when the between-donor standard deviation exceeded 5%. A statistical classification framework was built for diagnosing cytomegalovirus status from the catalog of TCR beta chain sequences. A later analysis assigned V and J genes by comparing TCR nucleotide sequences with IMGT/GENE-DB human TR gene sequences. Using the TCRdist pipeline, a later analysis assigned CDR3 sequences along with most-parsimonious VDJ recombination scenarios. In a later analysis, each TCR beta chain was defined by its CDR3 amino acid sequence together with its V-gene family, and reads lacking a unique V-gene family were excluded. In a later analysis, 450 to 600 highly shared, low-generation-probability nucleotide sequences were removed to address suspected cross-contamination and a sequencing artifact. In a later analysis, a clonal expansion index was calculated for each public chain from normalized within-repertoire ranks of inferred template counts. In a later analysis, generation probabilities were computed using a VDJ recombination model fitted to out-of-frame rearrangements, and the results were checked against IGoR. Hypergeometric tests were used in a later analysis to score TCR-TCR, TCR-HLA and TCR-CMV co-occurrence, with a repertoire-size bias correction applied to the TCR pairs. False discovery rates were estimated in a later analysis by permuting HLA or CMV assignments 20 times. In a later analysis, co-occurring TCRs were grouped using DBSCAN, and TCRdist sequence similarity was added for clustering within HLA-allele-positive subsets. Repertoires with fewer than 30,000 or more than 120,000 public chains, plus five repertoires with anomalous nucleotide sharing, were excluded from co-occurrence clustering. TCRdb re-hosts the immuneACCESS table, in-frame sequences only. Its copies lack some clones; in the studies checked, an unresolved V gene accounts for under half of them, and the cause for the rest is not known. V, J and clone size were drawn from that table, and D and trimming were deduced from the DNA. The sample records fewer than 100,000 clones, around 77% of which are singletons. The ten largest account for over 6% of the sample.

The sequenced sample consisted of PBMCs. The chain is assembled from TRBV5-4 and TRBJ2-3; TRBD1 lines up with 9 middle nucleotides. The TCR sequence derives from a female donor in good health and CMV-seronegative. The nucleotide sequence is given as TGTGCCAGCAGCCAAGACAGGGACAGGGTATCTCCGTATTTT. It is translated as CASSQDRDRVSPYF.